This T cell receptor (beta chain) was recovered during a study of blood T cell repertoires in COVID-19. Across the whole study: COVID-19 samples collected from the United States, Italy and Spain covered acute and convalescent phases.

In terms of age and location, participants ranged from roughly 18 to 100 years and lived in about 25 US areas. Clinical history reported by participants formed the basis on which cohorts were assigned. From germline, CDR1 is MGHRA and CDR2 YSYEKL. Trimming removed 3 bases at V and 10 bases at J, with 12 bases between. CDR3 length: 12 residues. Source study methods: Estimation of nucleated cell counts was performed using reference gene primer amplification. Clones were read by immunoSEQ multiplex PCR, and TCRdb kept only the in-frame ones, dropping some. The DNA gave D and trimming, while V, J and clone size come from that table. Altogether about 240,000 clones are present, 70% to 90% being singletons, with the ten largest covering about 3.5%.

The rearrangement links TRBV4-1 to TRBJ1-1; D perhaps matches TRBD1 (5 bases). Sequencing was done on a sample of PBMCs or T cells enriched from blood (not recorded which). This clonotype originated in a woman aged 40 to 55 with acute COVID-19. In nucleotides, the CDR3 is TGCGCCAGCAGCCACGCTTGGGGGGGAGCTTTCTTT. It encodes CASSHAWGGAFF.